The T cell receptor (beta chain) described here comes from a study of blood T cell repertoires in COVID-19. The germline V gene encodes CDR1 MNHEY and CDR2 SVGAGI. Trimming stripped 6 bases from V and 6 bases from J, with 9 bases between. The CDR3 extends over 12 amino acids. As originally analysed: Estimation of nucleated cell counts was performed using reference gene primer amplification. Assay: immunoSEQ multiplex PCR; the TCRdb copy retains only in-frame clones and omits some. V, J and clone size are those of that table, while D and trimming were read from the DNA. In the table there are more than 200,000 clones, approximately 88% of which are singletons.

The sample was PBMCs or T cells enriched from blood (not recorded which). The chain links TRBV6-5 to TRBJ1-5; D unclear. The clonotype comes from a woman in her 30s who had been exposed to COVID-19. CDR3 protein: CASRREGQPQHF. The CDR3 DNA is TGTGCCAGCAGGAGGGAGGGTCAGCCCCAGCATTTT.